The present T cell receptor (beta chain) was sequenced within a study of shared clonotypes between healthy human individuals. Study outcomes and limitations: What rarefaction showed was incomplete sorted-subset sequencing despite large depth. Generally, naive subsets (rather than memory subsets) showed larger estimated richness.

Everyone who donated was a Caucasian adult who lived in Nashville, Tennessee. A CD45RA+ naive subset and a CD45RA-negative memory subset were split from CD4+ cells. The CDR3 runs 13 residues. Germline V gene lookup returns CDR1 SGHRS and CDR2 YFSETQ. The junction had 2 bases not matched to a gene; V was cut back by 4 bases and J by 4 bases. This table comes from immunoSEQ multiplex PCR, and its TCRdb copy is limited to in-frame clones, with some not included. The sample has about 340,000 clones, about 73% seen once. In this sample, this clone turned up many times. As yet, its antigen is unknown. The rearrangement uses TRBV5-1 and TRBJ1-1; 9 bases match TRBD1. Sequenced sample: memory CD4+ T cells sorted from blood. Specified subset: CD45RA-negative fraction. The sequence was obtained from a man aged 25-40 years in good health. The CDR3 region is CASSNRGPTEAFF. For the CDR3, the DNA is TGCGCCAGCAGCAACAGGGGGCCCACTGAAGCTTTCTTT. Together with reference TRBV5-1 and TRBJ1-1, the CDR3 gives the full variable domain: KAGVTQTPRYLIKTRGQQVTLSCSPISGHRSVSWYQQTPGQGLQFLFEYFSETQRNKGNFPGRFSGRQFSNSRSEMNVSTLELGDSALYLCASSNRGPTEAFFGQGTRLTVV.